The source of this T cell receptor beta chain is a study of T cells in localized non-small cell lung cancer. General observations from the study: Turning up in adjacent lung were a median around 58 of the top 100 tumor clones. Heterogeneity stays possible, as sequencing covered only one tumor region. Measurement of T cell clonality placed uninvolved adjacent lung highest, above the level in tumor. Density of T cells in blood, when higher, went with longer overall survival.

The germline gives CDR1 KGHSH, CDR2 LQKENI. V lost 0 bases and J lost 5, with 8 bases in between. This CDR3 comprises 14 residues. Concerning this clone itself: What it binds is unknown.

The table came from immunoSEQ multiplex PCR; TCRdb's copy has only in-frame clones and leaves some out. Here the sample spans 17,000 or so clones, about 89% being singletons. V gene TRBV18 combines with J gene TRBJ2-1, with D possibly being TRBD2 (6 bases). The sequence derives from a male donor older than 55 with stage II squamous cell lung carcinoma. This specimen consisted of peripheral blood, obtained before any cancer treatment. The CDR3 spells CASSPPGGDNEQFF. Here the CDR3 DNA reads TGTGCCAGCTCACCACCGGGAGGCGACAATGAGCAGTTCTTC.